What follows are 22 T cell receptor beta chains derived from one specimen sequenced in a study of T cells in localized non-small cell lung cancer. Assay used: immunoSEQ multiplex PCR; TCRdb lists only in-frame clones, some missing. This sample has tens of thousands of clones, with 75% to 90% found just once. The source material was PBMCs, sampled before any cancer treatment. The receptors were gathered from a man aged 35 to 69 with stage II squamous cell lung carcinoma.

The rearrangement uses TRBV7-3 and TRBJ2-1, with 8 nucleotides matching TRBD2. The V gene's germline CDR1 is SGHTA and CDR2 FQGTGA. The CDR3 sequence is 15 residues long. V lost 5 bases and J lost 2; bases outside the gene matches: 5. The CDR3 DNA reads as TGTGCCAGCAGCCTCGGACTAGCAACCTACAATGAGCAGTTCTTC. Its protein is CASSLGLATYNEQFF. Full variable domain (outside the CDR3, taken from reference TRBV7-3 and TRBJ2-1): GAGVSQTPSNKVTEKGKYVELRCDPISGHTALYWYRQSLGQGPEFLIYFQGTGAADDSGLPNDRFFAVRPEGSVSTLKIQRTERGDSAVYLCASSLGLATYNEQFFGPGTRLTVL.

This clone appeared a single time. J is TRBJ2-2 and V is TRBV5-1; D call uncertain. The CDR3 consists of 14 residues. Trimming took 0 bases from V and 4 from J, leaving 7 bases between them. Per germline, CDR1 SGHRS and CDR2 YFSETQ. CDR3 sequence: CASSLEPGTGELFF. CDR3 in DNA: TGCGCCAGCAGCTTGGAACCGGGCACCGGGGAGCTGTTTTTT.

This clone appeared once. This chain links TRBV19 with TRBJ2-1; D is unclear. Between the trimmed V and J ends, which lost 5 bases and 5 bases, there was a span of 16 bases. Germline V CDR1 and CDR2: LNHDA, SQIVND (reference sequence). The CDR3 is 15 amino acids. CDR3 sequence reads: CASSVDGNANNEQFF. The CDR3 region has the DNA TGTGCCAGTAGTGTCGACGGTAACGCGAACAATGAGCAGTTCTTC.

The J gene is TRBJ2-1, the V gene TRBV5-1; D gene ambiguous. Germline V CDR1 and CDR2: SGHRS, YFSETQ. This CDR3 has 14 residues. Deletions cut 3 bases from V and 0 bases from J, with 7 bases between. Here the CDR3 reads CASSSGSSYNEQFF. The DNA for the CDR3 is TGCGCCAGCAGCTCTGGTAGCTCCTACAATGAGCAGTTCTTC.

The chain has TRBV9 and TRBJ2-1; 9 bases line up with TRBD2. CDR1 is SGDLS, CDR2 YYNGEE, per germline. The length of the CDR3 is 15 residues. With V trimmed by 0 bases and J by 3 bases, 1 base remained unmatched. The CDR3 is CASSVVSGSYNEQFF. Written as DNA, the CDR3 is TGTGCCAGCAGCGTAGTTAGCGGGAGCTACAATGAGCAGTTCTTC.

This CDR3 is CASSQDHGGSIYGYTF. The CDR3 DNA follows: TGCGCCAGCAGCCAAGATCATGGGGGATCGATCTATGGCTACACCTTC. The chain joins TRBV4-3 to TRBJ1-2; tentative D call: TRBD1 (5 bases). This CDR3 contains 16 residues. CDR1 is LGHNA and CDR2 is YSLEER in the germline V gene. The V and J ends lost 0 bases and 4 bases respectively, with 15 bases between them.

The chain uses TRBV6-1 and TRBJ1-2; 8 bases are shared with TRBD1. V lost 7 bases and J lost 8; bases outside the gene matches: 12. Germline V gene data show CDR1 as MNHNS and CDR2 as SASEGT. This CDR3 is 14 amino acids long. The CDR3 DNA reads TGTGCCAGCACGCCGGACAGGGCAGGTCAGGGCTACACCTTC. Encoded protein: CASTPDRAGQGYTF.

This clone came up a few times. This CDR3 reads CASSAGQGETEAFF. In DNA form, the CDR3 reads TGTGCCAGCAGCGCAGGACAGGGGGAAACTGAAGCTTTCTTT. The chain joins TRBV7-3 to TRBJ1-1; TRBD1 aligns across 10 bases. The trim removed 5 bases at V and 5 bases at J, leaving 5 bases unmatched. CDR3 size: 14 residues. Germline-derived CDR1 and CDR2 are SGHTA and FQGTGA.

The V and J genes are TRBV5-1 and TRBJ1-2, with 8 bases lining up with TRBD1. This CDR3 region has 13 residues. Germline V CDR1 and CDR2: SGHRS, YFSETQ. The ends lost 2 bases at V and 6 bases at J; junction bases unmatched: 3. The CDR3 DNA follows: TGCGCCAGCAGCTTCGGGACAGGTGATGGCTACACCTTC. Encoded protein: CASSFGTGDGYTF. The full variable domain, completed using reference TRBV5-1 and TRBJ1-2, is KAGVTQTPRYLIKTRGQQVTLSCSPISGHRSVSWYQQTPGQGLQFLFEYFSETQRNKGNFPGRFSGRQFSNSRSEMNVSTLELGDSALYLCASSFGTGDGYTFGSGTRLTVV.

The gene calls are TRBV19 and TRBJ2-5, with D perhaps TRBD1 (6 bases). Trimming pared 6 bases from V and 5 bases from J, leaving 13 bases between. Looked up from germline, CDR1 is LNHDA and CDR2 is SQIVND (reference sequence). This CDR3 spans 13 amino acids. Written as DNA, the CDR3 is TGTGCCAGTAGAGGGGGTAACGGGGAGACCCAGTACTTC. Amino acids: CASRGGNGETQYF.

The chain joins TRBV4-1 to TRBJ1-4; 9 positions match TRBD1. The CDR3 sequence is 15 residues long. CDR1 MGHRA and CDR2 YSYEKL come from the germline V gene. Unmatched junction bases numbered 6, after V lost 4 bases and J lost 6 bases. CDR3 DNA sequence: TGCGCCAGCAGCCTACCGGGACAGGGTTATGAAAAACTGTTTTTT. It translates to CASSLPGQGYEKLFF.

The chain employs TRBV5-8 and TRBJ1-1; possibly TRBD1 for D (5 bases). Germline lookup yields CDR1 SGHTS and CDR2 YDEGEE. Deletions cut 3 bases from V and 10 bases from J, with 16 bases between. CDR3 length: 13 amino acids. CDR3: CASSWDEAVSAFF. The CDR3 DNA is TGTGCCAGCAGCTGGGACGAGGCGGTGTCAGCTTTCTTT.

The chain combines TRBV7-6 with TRBJ2-6; 8 bases are a match to TRBD1. This CDR3 contains 20 residues. V lost 0 bases, J lost 0 bases, and 10 bases stayed unmatched. Germline V gene sequence: CDR1 SGHVS, CDR2 FNYEAQ. CDR3 in amino acids: CASSLAPGRTGSSGANVLTF. The CDR3 DNA reads as TGTGCCAGCAGCTTAGCGCCCGGTAGGACAGGGAGCTCTGGGGCCAACGTCCTGACTTTC.

This clone showed up just once. The chain is built from TRBV28 and TRBJ1-1; D is ambiguous. Germline V CDR1 and CDR2: MDHEN, SYDVKM. This CDR3 has 15 residues. V lost 3 bases and J 0 bases, leaving 11 bases between the germline ends. The CDR3 coding sequence is TGTGCCAGCAGTTTGGAACGACCGATGAACACTGAAGCTTTCTTT. Translation: CASSLERPMNTEAFF.

This chain uses TRBV19 with TRBJ2-2; tentative D call: TRBD1 (5 bases). CDR1 is LNHDA, CDR2 SQIVND, per germline (reference sequence). The ends were cut back, 5 bases at V and 4 bases at J, with 20 bases in the middle. The CDR3 runs to 17 residues. CDR3 amino acids: CASSDFGALERTGELFF. The DNA for the CDR3 is TGTGCCAGTAGTGACTTTGGGGCTCTAGAACGCACCGGGGAGCTGTTTTTT.

This clone was found once. The chain links TRBV27 to TRBJ2-5; 9 bases map to TRBD2. J was trimmed by 7 bases and V by 6 bases; bases with no gene match: 18. The CDR3 loop spans 17 amino acids. The germline CDR1 and CDR2 sequences are MNHEY and SMNVEV (reference sequence). The CDR3 DNA sequence: TGTGCCAGCAGCCCCAGAAGCAAGCGGGGGGAGGAAGGGACCCAGTACTTC. Translation gives CASSPRSKRGEEGTQYF.

The CDR3 loop is CASSLVGTGESYTF. CDR3 nucleotides: TGTGCCAGCAGCCTGGTGGGGACAGGGGAGAGCTACACCTTC. V usage is TRBV27 and J usage is TRBJ1-2; 10 bases fit TRBD1. The CDR3 runs 14 residues. V lost 6 bases, J lost 9 bases, and 10 bases stayed unmatched. Germline-derived CDR1 and CDR2 are MNHEY and SMNVEV (reference sequence).

This clone was recorded only once. V and J are TRBV5-8 and TRBJ1-4; D is unclear. The germline gives CDR1 SGHTS, CDR2 YDEGEE. V shed 0 bases and J shed 0 bases, with 21 bases lying between them. This CDR3 spans 20 amino acids. CDR3 loop: CASSLETGRRFIATNEKLFF. CDR3 DNA: TGTGCCAGCAGCTTGGAAACGGGCAGGAGATTTATTGCAACTAATGAAAAACTGTTTTTT.

This clone was picked up a small number of times. The rearrangement links TRBV6-5 to TRBJ1-1; TRBD1 might be the D (5 bases). The length of the CDR3 is 13 residues. The ends were cut back, 6 bases at V and 0 bases at J, with 8 bases in the middle. Germline V CDR1 and CDR2: MNHEY, SVGAGI. DNA for the CDR3: TGTGCCAGCAGCGCCAGGGTGAACACTGAAGCTTTCTTT. It codes for CASSARVNTEAFF.

The rearrangement uses TRBV19 and TRBJ2-1; tentative D call: TRBD1 (6 bases). CDR3 size: 14 residues. V shed 2 bases and J shed 9 bases, with 14 bases lying between them. Germline V CDR1 and CDR2: LNHDA, SQIVND (reference sequence). The CDR3 protein is CASSIWGLAGEQFF. The DNA for the CDR3 is TGTGCCAGTAGTATATGGGGGCTCGCTGGTGAGCAGTTCTTC. Full variable domain (remainder filled in from reference TRBV19 and TRBJ2-1): DGGITQSPKYLFRKEGQNVTLSCEQNLNHDAMYWYRQDPGQGLRLIYYSQIVNDFQKGDIAEGYSVSREKKESFPLTVTSAQKNPTAFYLCASSIWGLAGEQFFGPGTRLTVL.

The chain has TRBV6-5 and TRBJ2-7; perhaps D is TRBD1 or TRBD2 (5 bases each). V shed 7 bases and J shed 0 bases, with 10 bases lying between them. The germline CDR1 and CDR2 sequences are MNHEY and SVGAGI. The CDR3 has 13 amino acids. The CDR3 is CASTAGSSYEQYF. The DNA of the CDR3 is TGTGCCAGCACGGCAGGGAGCTCCTACGAGCAGTACTTC.

This chain connects TRBV7-2 to TRBJ1-2, with 7 bases that match TRBD1. V lost 5 bases, J lost 4 bases, and 7 bases stayed unmatched. The germline CDR1 and CDR2 sequences are SGHTA and FQGNSA. The CDR3 consists of 14 residues. CDR3 in DNA: TGTGCCAGCAGCAACCGACAGGGAACCTATGGCTACACCTTC. Amino acids: CASSNRQGTYGYTF. Full variable domain (remainder filled in from reference TRBV7-2 and TRBJ1-2): GAGVSQSPSNKVTEKGKDVELRCDPISGHTALYWYRQSLGQGLEFLIYFQGNSAPDKSGLPSDRFSAERTGGSVSTLTIQRTQQEDSAVYLCASSNRQGTYGYTFGSGTRLTVV.